This T cell receptor (beta chain) was sequenced for a study of control samples from healthy donors and cancer patients. The CDR3 loop spans 15 amino acids. Germline CDR1 KGHDR, CDR2 SFDVKD. The V segment lost 4 bases and the J segment 12 bases; nucleotides outside the gene matches: 13. Generated by immunoSEQ multiplex PCR, the TCRdb table keeps only in-frame clones and is missing some. Here the sample spans about 150,000 clones, about nine tenths being singletons. This clone was picked up a small number of times. The sequenced sample was blood. The chain is built from TRBV24-1 and TRBJ1-5, with TRBD1 matching over 8 bases. This sequence was found in a man aged 25-40 years in good health. CDR3 in amino acids: CATSDSKTGERFQHF. The CDR3 nucleotides are TGTGCCACCAGTGACAGTAAGACAGGGGAACGCTTCCAGCATTTT.